A selection of T cell receptor beta chains follows, all from one sample in a study of blood T cell repertoires in COVID-19. Profiled with immunoSEQ multiplex PCR; TCRdb holds only in-frame clones, not every one. Of roughly 68,000 clones listed, about 90% were seen once; the top ten hold roughly 6.8%. The sequenced material came from peripheral blood. The origin of the receptors is a woman older than 75 with active COVID-19. Each CDR3 is given with its conserved first and last residue. Fields, in order: D gene, J gene, V gene, clone size, CDR3 protein, CDR3 DNA. The D gene is left open where the match is weak. Only some rows state a clone size, as once, few, many or a class for expanded clones.

D: TRBD2; J: TRBJ2-3; V: TRBV3-1/TRBV3-2; size: -; CDR3: CASSHRTSGRGSTDTQYF; DNA: TGTGCCAGCAGCCATCGGACTAGCGGGAGAGGAAGCACAGATACGCAGTATTTT
D: -; J: TRBJ2-1; V: TRBV5-1; size: -; CDR3: CASSLRPPSQDNEQFF; DNA: TGCGCCAGCAGCTTGCGGCCGCCATCCCAGGACAATGAGCAGTTCTTC
D: -; J: TRBJ2-7; V: TRBV28; size: -; CDR3: CASTAGTYEQYF; DNA: TGTGCCAGCACGGCGGGAACCTACGAGCAGTACTTC
D: TRBD1; J: TRBJ2-7; V: TRBV5-1; size: -; CDR3: CASSSGQVRNEQYF; DNA: TGCGCCAGCAGCTCGGGACAGGTCCGCAACGAGCAGTACTTC
D: TRBD1; J: TRBJ2-7; V: TRBV7-2; size: -; CDR3: CASSLGGQGGSEQYF; DNA: TGTGCCAGCAGCTTAGGGGGACAGGGAGGTTCCGAGCAGTACTTC
D: -; J: TRBJ2-3; V: TRBV28; size: -; CDR3: CATRDSRTDTQYF; DNA: TGTGCCACAAGAGACAGTCGCACAGATACGCAGTATTTT
D: TRBD1; J: TRBJ2-7; V: TRBV19; size: -; CDR3: CASRKGTAYEQYF; DNA: TGTGCCAGTAGAAAAGGGACAGCCTACGAGCAGTACTTC
D: TRBD1; J: TRBJ1-1; V: TRBV19; size: -; CDR3: CASSWDRESYEAFF; DNA: TGTGCCAGTAGTTGGGACAGGGAGAGTTATGAAGCTTTCTTT
D: -; J: TRBJ2-6; V: TRBV13; size: -; CDR3: CASSYRGFSGANVLTF; DNA: TGTGCCAGCAGCTATAGGGGGTTCTCTGGGGCCAACGTCCTGACTTTC
D: -; J: TRBJ2-7; V: TRBV28; size: -; CDR3: CASSSFVGGKYEQYF; DNA: TGTGCCAGCAGCTCGTTTGTTGGAGGAAAATACGAGCAGTACTTC
D: TRBD1; J: TRBJ1-6; V: TRBV27; size: -; CDR3: CASKGGQGAKMARSSGGPLHF; DNA: TGTGCCAGCAAGGGCGGGCAGGGGGCCAAGATGGCCCGATCCTCTGGAGGACCCCTCCACTTT
D: -; J: TRBJ2-7; V: TRBV7-2; size: -; CDR3: CASSLVAESSYEQYF; DNA: TGTGCCAGCAGCTTAGTAGCGGAAAGCTCCTACGAGCAGTACTTC
D: -; J: TRBJ2-5; V: TRBV11-2; size: -; CDR3: CASSNRGETQYF; DNA: TGTGCCAGCTCAAACCGAGGGGAGACCCAGTACTTC
D: TRBD2; J: TRBJ2-1; V: TRBV2; size: -; CDR3: CASMRLAGGNEQFF; DNA: TGTGCCAGCATGAGGCTAGCGGGAGGGAATGAGCAGTTCTTC
D: TRBD2; J: TRBJ2-3; V: TRBV3-1/TRBV3-2; size: -; CDR3: CASSPLAGGTDTQYF; DNA: TGTGCCAGCAGCCCACTAGCGGGAGGCACAGATACGCAGTATTTT
D: -; J: TRBJ2-1; V: TRBV11-3; size: -; CDR3: CASSPMVAGPLFF; DNA: TGTGCCAGCAGCCCAATGGTTGCAGGTCCTCTGTTCTTC
D: TRBD1; J: TRBJ1-1; V: TRBV2; size: -; CDR3: CASSPGGRTEAFF; DNA: TGTGCCAGCAGTCCAGGGGGAAGGACTGAAGCTTTCTTT
D: TRBD2; J: TRBJ2-3; V: TRBV28; size: once; CDR3: CASSLLASGRGTDTQYF; DNA: TGTGCCAGCAGTTTATTAGCTAGCGGGAGAGGCACAGATACGCAGTATTTT
D: -; J: TRBJ1-2; V: TRBV10-3; size: once; CDR3: CAISEFTAGYGYTF; DNA: TGTGCCATCAGTGAGTTTACAGCGGGGTATGGCTACACCTTC
D: TRBD2; J: TRBJ2-1; V: TRBV6-2/TRBV6-3; size: -; CDR3: CASSPRLAGGLVEQFF; DNA: TGTGCCAGCAGTCCCCGACTAGCGGGAGGGTTGGTTGAGCAGTTCTTC
D: TRBD1; J: TRBJ2-1; V: TRBV4-3; size: -; CDR3: CASSQDRADLYVVYNEQFF; DNA: TGCGCCAGCAGCCAGGACAGGGCGGACCTCTACGTAGTGTACAATGAGCAGTTCTTC
D: TRBD1; J: TRBJ2-5; V: TRBV4-2; size: -; CDR3: CASSQAGTGGETQYF; DNA: TGTGCCAGCAGCCAAGCCGGGACAGGGGGCGAGACCCAGTACTTC
D: -; J: TRBJ2-7; V: TRBV4-3; size: -; CDR3: CASSQETGQLYEQYF; DNA: TGCGCCAGCAGCCAAGAGACAGGACAGCTTTACGAGCAGTACTTC
D: TRBD1; J: TRBJ1-2; V: TRBV9; size: -; CDR3: CASSAGTGGNYGYTF; DNA: TGTGCCAGCAGCGCCGGGACAGGGGGTAACTATGGCTACACCTTC
D: -; J: TRBJ2-5; V: TRBV6-2/TRBV6-3; size: -; CDR3: CASSYSKGGGETQYF; DNA: TGTGCCAGCAGTTACTCGAAGGGAGGTGGGGAGACCCAGTACTTC
D: -; J: TRBJ1-2; V: TRBV6-1; size: once; CDR3: CASSEGRGYGYTF; DNA: TGTGCCAGCAGTGAAGGCCGGGGCTATGGCTACACCTTC
D: -; J: TRBJ2-5; V: TRBV18; size: -; CDR3: CASSPRAETQYF; DNA: TGTGCCAGCTCACCGAGGGCAGAGACCCAGTACTTC